This is a list of T cell receptor beta chains from one sample in a study of CD8 T cells in ankylosing spondylitis. TCRdb passed the 5' RACE reads through MiXCR, listing each CDR3 protein once. This table has tens of thousands of distinct CDR3 sequences, roughly 9% appearing once. Sequencing used blood, either unsorted or a sorted T cell fraction (not recorded which). Source of these receptors: a male donor with ankylosing spondylitis. Both conserved end residues are part of each CDR3. D genes are given only for firm matches. For some rows the clone size is stated as once, few or many, or as a class when expanded; others skip it.

size	V	D	CDR3
-	TRBV20-1	-	CSARVLANYGYTF
-	TRBV2	-	CASGGGAIEAFF
many	TRBV28	-	CASSLSGIQYF
many	TRBV29-1	-	CSVTQWDFHNEQFF
-	TRBV5-1	-	CASSLGLGYNEQYF
few	TRBV9	-	CASSVDEGQANYGYTF
-	TRBV29-1	TRBD1	CSVRTGETEAFF
few	TRBV25-1	-	CASSAGASSYEQYF
-	TRBV13	-	CASSQGVTANEQFF
-	TRBV11-2	-	CASTAERTDTQYF
medium-sized	TRBV27	TRBD2	CASSLSSGTGGNEQFF
-	TRBV14	TRBD1	CASSHWTGDTYEQYF
-	TRBV25-1	-	CASSEPWDLGEQFF
few	TRBV27	-	CASSSRHVEKLFF
many	TRBV12-3/TRBV12-4	TRBD1	CASSPGGVGGYTF
many	TRBV16	-	CASSQSPNNEQFF
few	TRBV11-3	-	CASSLDGRTFYGYTF
few	TRBV7-9	TRBD2	CASSPRWSGRGLFF
many	TRBV5-1	TRBD1	CASSKGQGETGELFF
few	TRBV12-3/TRBV12-4	TRBD1	CASTAGQGAYNEQFF
-	TRBV4-1	TRBD1	CASSEPWTGETQYF
many	TRBV10-3	-	CAISDVGYTF
few	TRBV20-1	TRBD1	CSARPTGGHTEAFF
-	TRBV7-8	-	CASSFGGLNTEAFF
few	TRBV12-3/TRBV12-4	-	CASSFGQQAFF
few	TRBV7-9	TRBD1	CASSPRDREFSEQYF
many	TRBV12-3/TRBV12-4	TRBD1	CASSRTGFYEQYF
many	TRBV7-9	-	CASREGETEAFF
-	TRBV24-1	TRBD1	CATSDTGQGPYNEQFF
few	TRBV5-4	TRBD2	CASSFYEGGPVGKNIQYF
few	TRBV19	-	CASSPLGDLTGELFF